Below are 4 T cell receptor beta chains sequenced from a single sample in a study of blood T cell repertoires in COVID-19. The repertoire was sequenced with immunoSEQ multiplex PCR; TCRdb's copy has only in-frame clones and lacks some. The sample has roughly 320,000 clones; 90% are singletons. Material: peripheral blood. These receptors came from a woman between 45 and 65 years old with COVID-19, enrolled during active disease.

V is TRBV30 and J is TRBJ2-3; possible D gene TRBD1, 6 bases. The CDR3 length is 16 residues. V was trimmed by 2 bases and J by 4 bases, leaving 19 bases between them. Germline V gene data show CDR1 as GTSNPN and CDR2 as SVGIG (reference sequence). The CDR3 region is CAWSPRRPGASDTQYF. For the CDR3, the DNA is TGTGCCTGGAGTCCCCGGCGGCCAGGGGCTTCAGATACGCAGTATTTT.

The rearrangement joins TRBV6-5 to TRBJ2-7; 7 nucleotides match TRBD2. This CDR3 is 16 amino acids long. Per germline, CDR1 MNHEY and CDR2 SVGAGI. Germline trimming cut 0 bases from V and 10 bases from J; bases unmatched to any gene: 15. Written as DNA, the CDR3 is TGTGCCAGCAGTTACTCGGCCGGCGAAATGGGGGGGAAACAGTACTTC. It specifies CASSYSAGEMGGKQYF.

This rearrangement joins TRBV19 to TRBJ2-7; D is perhaps TRBD2 (5 bases). Germline CDR1 LNHDA, CDR2 SQIVND (reference sequence). The CDR3 runs 13 residues. V gave up 9 bases and J gave up 1 base, with 13 bases separating them. The CDR3 sequence: CASGRGISYEQYF. The CDR3 DNA reads as TGTGCCAGCGGACGAGGGATTTCCTACGAGCAGTACTTC. Complete variable domain (other parts from reference TRBV19 and TRBJ2-7): DGGITQSPKYLFRKEGQNVTLSCEQNLNHDAMYWYRQDPGQGLRLIYYSQIVNDFQKGDIAEGYSVSREKKESFPLTVTSAQKNPTAFYLCASGRGISYEQYFGPGTRLTVT.

This chain connects TRBV19 to TRBJ2-5; 7 positions match TRBD2. Germline-derived CDR1 and CDR2 are LNHDA and SQIVND (reference sequence). V was clipped by 4 bases and J by 4 bases; unmatched bases: 6. CDR3 length: 14 amino acids. The CDR3 DNA follows: TGTGCCAGTAGTAAAACGACTAGCCCAGAGACCCAGTACTTC. Encoded protein: CASSKTTSPETQYF.